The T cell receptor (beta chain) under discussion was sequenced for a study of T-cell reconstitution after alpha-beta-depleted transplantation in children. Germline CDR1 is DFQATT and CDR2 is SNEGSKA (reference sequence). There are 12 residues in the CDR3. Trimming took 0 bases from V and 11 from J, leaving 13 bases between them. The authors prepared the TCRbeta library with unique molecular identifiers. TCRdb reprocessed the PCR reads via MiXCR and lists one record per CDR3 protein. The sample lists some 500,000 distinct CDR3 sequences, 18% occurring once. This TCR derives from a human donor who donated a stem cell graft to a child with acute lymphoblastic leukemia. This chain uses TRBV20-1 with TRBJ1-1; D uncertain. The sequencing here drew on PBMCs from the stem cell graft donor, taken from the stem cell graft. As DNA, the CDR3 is TGCAGTGCTAGAGAGGACGGCCTGGTTGCTTTCTTT. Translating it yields CSAREDGLVAFF.